The next 4 T cell receptor beta chains were all read from a single sample in a study of cytomegalovirus exposure and HLA in healthy donors. Sequencing was performed with immunoSEQ multiplex PCR; in TCRdb, only in-frame clones are kept and a portion is missing. The sample has tens of thousands of clones; around 93% are singletons. Sequencing input: PBMCs. Receptors were obtained from a young man in good health and CMV-seropositive.

This chain connects TRBV7-9 to TRBJ2-7; 11 bases map to TRBD2. Germline CDR1 and CDR2: SEHNR and FQNEAQ (reference sequence). V lost 5 bases, J lost 3 bases, and 9 bases stayed unmatched. The CDR3 is made up of 16 amino acids. CDR3 nucleotides: TGTGCCAGCAGCATAGATCGACTAGCGGGACGCTACGAGCAGTACTTC. Translation gives CASSIDRLAGRYEQYF.

The V call is TRBV2, the J call TRBJ2-7; D ambiguous. Germline lookup yields CDR1 SNHLY and CDR2 FYNNEI. The CDR3 runs to 14 residues. V was pared by 1 base and J by 3 bases, with 10 bases between. The CDR3 DNA reads TGTGCCAGCAGTGAAGACCGGGTCGGCTACGAGCAGTACTTC. This gives the protein CASSEDRVGYEQYF.

This chain links TRBV15 with TRBJ2-3; 11 bases align to TRBD2. The CDR3 spans 16 residues. Germline CDR1 is LNHNV and CDR2 is YYDKDF (reference sequence). The trim removed 0 bases at V and 4 bases at J, leaving 3 bases unmatched. The CDR3 nucleotides read TGTGCCACCAGCAGAGATCTAGCGGGAGGACCAGATACGCAGTATTTT. Its translation is CATSRDLAGGPDTQYF.

V gene TRBV29-1 combines with J gene TRBJ1-4, with D uncertain. The CDR3 consists of 13 residues. The germline gives CDR1 SQVTM, CDR2 ANQGSEA. V was clipped by 4 bases and J by 7 bases, with 13 bases between them. CDR3 sequence reads: CSVVAGRGEKLFF. In nucleotides, the CDR3 is TGCAGCGTTGTTGCAGGCCGGGGTGAAAAACTGTTTTTT.